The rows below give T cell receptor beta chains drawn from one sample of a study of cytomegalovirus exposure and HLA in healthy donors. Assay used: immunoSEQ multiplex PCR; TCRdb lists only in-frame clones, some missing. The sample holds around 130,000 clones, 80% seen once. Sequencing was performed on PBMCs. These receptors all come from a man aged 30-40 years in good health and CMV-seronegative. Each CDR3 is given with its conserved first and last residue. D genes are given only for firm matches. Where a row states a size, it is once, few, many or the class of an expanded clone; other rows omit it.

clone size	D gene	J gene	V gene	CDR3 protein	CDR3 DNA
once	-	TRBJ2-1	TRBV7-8	CASSPQAGSSYNEQFF	TGTGCCAGCAGCCCTCAGGCGGGCAGCTCCTACAATGAGCAGTTCTTC
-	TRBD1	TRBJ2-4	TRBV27	CASSLGAPGGVQYF	TGTGCCAGCAGTTTAGGGGCCCCAGGGGGAGTCCAGTACTTC
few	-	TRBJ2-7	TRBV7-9	CASSLSTGPGYEQYF	TGTGCCAGCAGCTTATCGACTGGCCCTGGGTACGAGCAGTACTTC
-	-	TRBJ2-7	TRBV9	CASSPGGTYEQYF	TGTGCCAGCAGCCCCGGCGGGACCTACGAGCAGTACTTC
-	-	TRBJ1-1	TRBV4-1	CASSLPGGRDTEAFF	TGCGCCAGCAGCCTACCCGGGGGGAGAGACACTGAAGCTTTCTTT
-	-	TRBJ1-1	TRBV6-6	CASVGWGDTEAFF	TGTGCCAGCGTTGGATGGGGGGACACTGAAGCTTTCTTT
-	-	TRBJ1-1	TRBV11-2	CASSLVWGQRRTEAFF	TGTGCCAGCAGCTTAGTTTGGGGGCAGAGGAGGACTGAAGCTTTCTTT
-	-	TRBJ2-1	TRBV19	CASSIYRQAYNEQFF	TGTGCCAGTAGTATCTATAGACAGGCGTACAATGAGCAGTTCTTC
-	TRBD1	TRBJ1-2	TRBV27	CASSQTGGYGYTF	TGTGCCAGCAGCCAAACAGGGGGCTATGGCTACACCTTC
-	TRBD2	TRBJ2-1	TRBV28	CASSYLGTSIYNEQFF	TGTGCCAGCAGCTACCTTGGGACTAGCATCTACAATGAGCAGTTCTTC
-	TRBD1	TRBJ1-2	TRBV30	CAWATGGYGGYPF	TGTGCCTGGGCGACAGGGGGATATGGAGGCTACCCCTTC
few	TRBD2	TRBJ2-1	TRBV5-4	CASSLLAGASNEQFF	TGTGCCAGCAGCCTCCTAGCGGGGGCGTCTAATGAGCAGTTCTTC
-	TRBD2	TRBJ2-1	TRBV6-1	CASSETSGGYNEQFF	TGTGCCAGCAGTGAGACTAGCGGGGGTTACAATGAGCAGTTCTTC
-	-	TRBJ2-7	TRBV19	CASSIVAGGPSYEQYF	TGTGCCAGTAGTATAGTTGCAGGAGGGCCCTCCTACGAGCAGTACTTC
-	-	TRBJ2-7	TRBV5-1	CASSLGYEQYF	TGCGCCAGCAGCTTGGGATACGAGCAGTACTTC
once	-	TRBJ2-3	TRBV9	CASNDLTDTQYF	TGTGCCAGCAACGACTTAACAGATACGCAGTATTTT
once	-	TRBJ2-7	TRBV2	CASSAPGTFSYEQYF	TGTGCCAGCAGTGCCCCCGGGACATTCTCCTACGAGCAGTACTTC
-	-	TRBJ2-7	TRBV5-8	CASSSTGSGPYEQYF	TGTGCCAGCAGTTCGACCGGGAGCGGCCCCTACGAGCAGTACTTC
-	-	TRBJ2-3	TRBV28	CASSFQGSTDTQYF	TGTGCCAGCAGTTTCCAGGGTAGCACAGATACGCAGTATTTT
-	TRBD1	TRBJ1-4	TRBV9	CASSVTGGGNEKLFF	TGTGCCAGCAGCGTTACAGGGGGCGGGAACGAAAAACTGTTTTTT
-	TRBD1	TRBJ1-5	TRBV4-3	CASSQAQGLPQHF	TGCGCCAGCAGCCAAGCACAGGGGTTGCCCCAGCATTTT
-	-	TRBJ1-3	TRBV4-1	CASSQEIVQGVGNTIYF	TGCGCCAGCAGCCAAGAAATTGTTCAAGGGGTAGGAAACACCATATATTTT
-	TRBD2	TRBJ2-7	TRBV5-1	CASSFRGTSSVEQYF	TGCGCCAGCAGCTTTCGCGGGACTAGCTCGGTCGAGCAGTACTTC
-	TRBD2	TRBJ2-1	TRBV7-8	CASSFSLAGVSTTNEQFF	TGTGCCAGCAGCTTTAGCCTAGCGGGAGTTTCTACCACCAATGAGCAGTTCTTC
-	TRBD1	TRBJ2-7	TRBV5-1	CASSRPGTGVVEQYF	TGCGCCAGCAGTCGACCTGGGACAGGGGTGGTCGAGCAGTACTTC
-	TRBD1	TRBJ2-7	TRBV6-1	CASSTGTAYEQYF	TGTGCCAGCAGTACCGGGACAGCCTACGAGCAGTACTTC
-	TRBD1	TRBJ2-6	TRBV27	CASRDAGGGANVLTF	TGTGCCAGCAGGGACGCAGGGGGTGGGGCCAACGTCCTGACTTTC
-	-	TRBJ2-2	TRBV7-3	CASSRTAYNTGELFF	TGTGCCAGCAGCAGGACAGCGTATAACACCGGGGAGCTGTTTTTT
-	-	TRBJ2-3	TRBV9	CASSSDSERPDTQYF	TGTGCCAGCAGCTCGGACAGCGAACGCCCGGATACGCAGTATTTT
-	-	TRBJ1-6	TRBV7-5	CARSYSTGQGFGFLNSPLHF	TGTGCCAGAAGCTATTCGACGGGACAGGGATTCGGGTTCCTAAATTCACCCCTCCACTTT
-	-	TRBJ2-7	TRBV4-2	CASSQVMDSSYEQYF	TGTGCCAGCAGCCAAGTGATGGACAGCTCCTACGAGCAGTACTTC
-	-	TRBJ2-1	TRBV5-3	CARSPSSPADNEQFF	TGTGCCAGAAGCCCCTCCTCTCCGGCGGACAATGAGCAGTTCTTC
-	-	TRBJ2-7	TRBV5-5	CASSLSGDTSEQYF	TGTGCCAGCAGCTTAAGCGGCGACACGAGCGAGCAGTACTTC
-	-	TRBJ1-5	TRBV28	CASSLGIQGRNQPQHF	TGTGCCAGCAGTTTGGGTATCCAGGGGCGCAATCAGCCCCAGCATTTT
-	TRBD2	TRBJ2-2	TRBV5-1	CASSLGGRYGGELFF	TGCGCCAGCAGCTTGGGCGGGAGATATGGCGGGGAGCTGTTTTTT
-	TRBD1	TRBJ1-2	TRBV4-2	CASSQANLDRVEGYTF	TGTGCCAGCAGCCAGGCGAACCTGGACAGGGTAGAAGGCTACACCTTC
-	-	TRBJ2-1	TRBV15	CATSRGLDYNEQFF	TGTGCCACCAGCAGAGGACTAGATTACAATGAGCAGTTCTTC
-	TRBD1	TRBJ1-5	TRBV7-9	CASSFHPGQGFMNQPQHF	TGTGCCAGCAGCTTTCACCCGGGACAGGGTTTTATGAATCAGCCCCAGCATTTT
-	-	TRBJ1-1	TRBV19	CASSITGVGTEAFF	TGTGCCAGTAGTATTACAGGAGTTGGCACTGAAGCTTTCTTT
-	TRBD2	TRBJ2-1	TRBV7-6	CASSSGLAGGYSYNEQFF	TGTGCCAGCAGCTCCGGACTAGCGGGAGGTTACTCCTACAATGAGCAGTTCTTC
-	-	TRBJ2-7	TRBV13	CASSSVRVGEQYF	TGTGCCAGCAGCTCCGTCCGGGTCGGCGAGCAGTACTTC
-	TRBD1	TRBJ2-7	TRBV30	CACYPPAGQGITGLGEQYF	TGTGCCTGCTACCCTCCGGCGGGACAGGGGATAACCGGACTAGGCGAGCAGTACTTC
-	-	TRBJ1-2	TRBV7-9	CASSLLSPYGYTF	TGTGCCAGCAGCTTACTCAGTCCCTATGGCTACACCTTC
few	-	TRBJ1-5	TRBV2	CASSLLTGNQPQHF	TGTGCCAGCAGTCTCCTAACGGGCAATCAGCCCCAGCATTTT
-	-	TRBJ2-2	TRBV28	CASSFRANGELFF	TGTGCCAGCAGTTTCAGGGCTAACGGGGAGCTGTTTTTT
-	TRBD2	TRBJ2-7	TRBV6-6	CTSTKGLAGDFEQYF	TGTACCAGCACTAAAGGACTAGCGGGAGATTTCGAGCAGTACTTC
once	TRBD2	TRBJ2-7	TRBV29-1	CSVQTGLAGGEQYF	TGCAGCGTACAGACGGGACTAGCGGGAGGCGAGCAGTACTTC
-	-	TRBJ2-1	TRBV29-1	CSVEDSGVTYNEQFF	TGCAGCGTTGAAGACTCAGGGGTCACCTACAATGAGCAGTTCTTC